This is a list of T cell receptor beta chains from one sample in a study of PD-L1 blockade in urothelial cancer. TCRdb's copy holds only in-frame clones and misses some; the assay was immunoSEQ multiplex PCR. Counted here are around 110,000 clones, under 95% occurring once; the ten biggest clones make up approximately 3.5%. The material sequenced was PBMCs, taken around atezolizumab (anti-PD-L1) treatment. Every receptor here comes from a man in his fifties or sixties with urothelial cancer. Each CDR3 is given with its conserved first and last residue. D genes are given only for firm matches. Size is stated for part of the rows, as once, few or many counts, or as a class when the clone is expanded.

V gene	J gene	clone size	D gene	CDR3 protein	CDR3 DNA
TRBV7-2	TRBJ1-1	.	.	CASSLMAGANTEAFF	TGTGCCAGCAGCTTAATGGCAGGGGCGAACACTGAAGCTTTCTTT
TRBV9	TRBJ2-1	.	TRBD1	CASSIGTGDSYNEQFF	TGTGCCAGCAGCATCGGGACAGGGGACTCCTACAATGAGCAGTTCTTC
TRBV28	TRBJ1-2	once	TRBD1	CASSITGTGIYGYTF	TGTGCCAGCAGTATTACCGGGACAGGGATCTATGGCTACACCTTC
TRBV4-1	TRBJ2-2	.	.	CASSQVRGGNTGELFF	TGCGCCAGCAGCCAAGTTAGGGGGGGGAACACCGGGGAGCTGTTTTTT
TRBV7-9	TRBJ2-1	once	.	CASSPRGIEQFF	TGTGCCAGCAGCCCAAGGGGGATTGAGCAGTTCTTC
TRBV2	TRBJ1-2	.	.	CASSEATYRDGYTF	TGTGCCAGCAGTGAAGCCACCTACAGGGATGGCTACACCTTC
TRBV5-1	TRBJ2-2	.	TRBD2	CASSFASGRADTGELFF	TGCGCCAGCAGCTTTGCTAGCGGGAGGGCCGACACCGGGGAGCTGTTTTTT
TRBV14	TRBJ1-1	.	TRBD1	CASSHMGGTGPFF	TGTGCCAGCAGCCACATGGGAGGGACAGGGCCTTTCTTT
TRBV9	TRBJ1-2	.	TRBD1	CASTLGTGEIGYTF	TGTGCCAGCACCCTAGGGACAGGGGAAATTGGCTACACCTTC
TRBV19	TRBJ2-1	.	TRBD2	CASRPSGGFRNEQFF	TGTGCCAGCCGCCCCAGCGGGGGATTTAGGAATGAGCAGTTCTTC
TRBV13	TRBJ1-4	.	TRBD1	CASSSRQGDEKLFF	TGTGCCAGCAGCTCGCGACAGGGGGATGAAAAACTGTTTTTT
TRBV5-1	TRBJ2-5	.	TRBD1	CASSLIKQGARETQYF	TGCGCCAGCAGCCTTATTAAACAGGGGGCGCGGGAGACCCAGTACTTC
TRBV5-6	TRBJ1-6	.	.	CASSLIAGDNSPLHF	TGTGCCAGCAGCTTGATCGCCGGAGATAATTCACCCCTCCACTTT
TRBV10-3	TRBJ2-1	.	.	CAISKSTGRGLVDEQFF	TGTGCCATCAGTAAATCAACTGGGCGGGGGCTCGTCGATGAGCAGTTCTTC
TRBV5-1	TRBJ2-7	.	.	CASSLVAGGSYEQYF	TGCGCCAGCAGCTTGGTTGCCGGCGGCTCCTACGAGCAGTACTTC
TRBV7-9	TRBJ2-7	.	TRBD2	CASSKTSGSYEQYF	TGTGCCAGCAGCAAGACTAGCGGCTCCTACGAGCAGTACTTC
TRBV7-8	TRBJ1-2	.	.	CASSLSEANYGYTF	TGTGCCAGCAGCTTAAGCGAGGCCAATTATGGCTACACCTTC
TRBV5-1	TRBJ2-7	.	.	CASSLQGIEQYF	TGCGCCAGCAGCTTGCAGGGGATCGAGCAGTACTTC